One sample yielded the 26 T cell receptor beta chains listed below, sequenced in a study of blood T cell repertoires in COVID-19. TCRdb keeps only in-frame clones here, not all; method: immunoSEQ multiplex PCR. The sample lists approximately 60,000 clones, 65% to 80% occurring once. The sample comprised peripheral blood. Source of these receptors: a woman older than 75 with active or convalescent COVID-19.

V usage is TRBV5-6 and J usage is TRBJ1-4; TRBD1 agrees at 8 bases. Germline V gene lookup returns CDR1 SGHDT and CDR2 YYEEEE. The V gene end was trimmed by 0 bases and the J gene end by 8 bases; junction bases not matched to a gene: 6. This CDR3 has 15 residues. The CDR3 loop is CASSLGTGPEEKLFF. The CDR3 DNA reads TGTGCCAGCAGCTTGGGGACAGGGCCAGAAGAAAAACTGTTTTTT.

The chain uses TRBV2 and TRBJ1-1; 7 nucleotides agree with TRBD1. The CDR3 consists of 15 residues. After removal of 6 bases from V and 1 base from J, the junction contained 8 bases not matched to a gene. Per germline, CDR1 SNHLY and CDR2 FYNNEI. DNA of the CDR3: TGTGCCAGCAGCAAACTCAGGGGGAGGAACACTGAAGCTTTCTTT. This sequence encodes CASSKLRGRNTEAFF.

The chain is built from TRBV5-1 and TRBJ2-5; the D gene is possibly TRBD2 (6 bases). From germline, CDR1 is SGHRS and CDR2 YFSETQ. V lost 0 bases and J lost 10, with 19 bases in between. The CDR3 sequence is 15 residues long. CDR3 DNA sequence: TGCGCCAGCAGCTTGGCCTTCGCTCCCGGAGGGAGCCAGTACTTC. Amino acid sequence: CASSLAFAPGGSQYF. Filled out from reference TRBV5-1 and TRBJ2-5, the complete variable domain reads KAGVTQTPRYLIKTRGQQVTLSCSPISGHRSVSWYQQTPGQGLQFLFEYFSETQRNKGNFPGRFSGRQFSNSRSEMNVSTLELGDSALYLCASSLAFAPGGSQYFGPGTRLLVL.

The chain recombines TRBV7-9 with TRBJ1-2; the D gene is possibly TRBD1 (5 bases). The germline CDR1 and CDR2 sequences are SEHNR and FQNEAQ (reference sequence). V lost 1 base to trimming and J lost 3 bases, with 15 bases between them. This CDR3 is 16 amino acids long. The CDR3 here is CASSLEGNRQHYGYTF. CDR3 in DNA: TGTGCCAGCAGCTTAGAAGGAAACCGACAGCACTATGGCTACACCTTC.

The CDR3 is CSVGQGGDQPQHF. CDR3 in DNA: TGCAGCGTAGGACAGGGTGGCGATCAGCCCCAGCATTTT. The chain is built from TRBV29-1 and TRBJ1-5; TRBD1 matches 8 bases. Germline values: CDR1 SQVTM, CDR2 ANQGSEA. V lost 6 bases to trimming and J lost 5 bases; unmatched junction nucleotides: 6. This CDR3 region has 13 residues.

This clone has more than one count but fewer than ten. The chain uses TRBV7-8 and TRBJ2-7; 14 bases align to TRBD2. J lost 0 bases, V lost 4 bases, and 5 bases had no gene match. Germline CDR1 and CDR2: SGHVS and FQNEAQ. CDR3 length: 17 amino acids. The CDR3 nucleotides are TGTGCCAGCAGCTGGGGACTAGCGGGGGACCTCTCCTACGAGCAGTACTTC. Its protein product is CASSWGLAGDLSYEQYF.

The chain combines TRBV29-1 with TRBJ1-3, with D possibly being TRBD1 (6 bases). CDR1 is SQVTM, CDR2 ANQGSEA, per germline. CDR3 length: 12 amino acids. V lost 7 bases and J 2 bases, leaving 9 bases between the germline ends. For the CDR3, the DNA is TGCAGCGCGGGGGCAGCTGGAAACACCATATATTTT. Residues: CSAGAAGNTIYF.

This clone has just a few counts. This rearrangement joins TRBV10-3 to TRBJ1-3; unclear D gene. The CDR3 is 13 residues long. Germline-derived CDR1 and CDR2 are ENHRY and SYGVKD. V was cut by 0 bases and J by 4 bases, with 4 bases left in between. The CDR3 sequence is CAISESGGNTIYF. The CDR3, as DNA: TGTGCCATCAGTGAGTCCGGGGGAAACACCATATATTTT.

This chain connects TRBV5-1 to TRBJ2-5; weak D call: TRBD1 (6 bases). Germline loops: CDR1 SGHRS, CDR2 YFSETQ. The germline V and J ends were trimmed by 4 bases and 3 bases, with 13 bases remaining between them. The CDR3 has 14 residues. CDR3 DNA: TGCGCCAGCAGCGGTGGACAGCCCGAAGAGACCCAGTACTTC. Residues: CASSGGQPEETQYF. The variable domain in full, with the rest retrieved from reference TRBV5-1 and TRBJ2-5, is KAGVTQTPRYLIKTRGQQVTLSCSPISGHRSVSWYQQTPGQGLQFLFEYFSETQRNKGNFPGRFSGRQFSNSRSEMNVSTLELGDSALYLCASSGGQPEETQYFGPGTRLLVL.

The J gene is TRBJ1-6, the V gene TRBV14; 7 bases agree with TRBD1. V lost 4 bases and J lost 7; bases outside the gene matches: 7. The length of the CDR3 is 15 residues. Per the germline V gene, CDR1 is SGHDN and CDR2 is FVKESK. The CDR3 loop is CASSPQTGVNSPLHF. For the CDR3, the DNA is TGTGCCAGCAGCCCACAAACAGGGGTGAATTCACCCCTCCACTTT.

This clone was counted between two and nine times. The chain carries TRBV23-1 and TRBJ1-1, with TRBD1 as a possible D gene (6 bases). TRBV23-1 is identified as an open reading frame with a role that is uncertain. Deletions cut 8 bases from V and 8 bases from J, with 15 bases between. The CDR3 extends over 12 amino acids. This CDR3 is CASPPGAREAFF. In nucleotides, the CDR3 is TGCGCCAGCCCCCCAGGGGCCCGAGAAGCTTTCTTT.

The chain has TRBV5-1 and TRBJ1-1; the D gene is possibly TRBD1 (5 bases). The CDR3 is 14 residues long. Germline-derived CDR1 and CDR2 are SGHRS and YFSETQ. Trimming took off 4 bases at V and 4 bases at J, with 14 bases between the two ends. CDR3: CASSPGLPATEAFF. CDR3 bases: TGCGCCAGCAGCCCGGGACTCCCGGCCACTGAAGCTTTCTTT.

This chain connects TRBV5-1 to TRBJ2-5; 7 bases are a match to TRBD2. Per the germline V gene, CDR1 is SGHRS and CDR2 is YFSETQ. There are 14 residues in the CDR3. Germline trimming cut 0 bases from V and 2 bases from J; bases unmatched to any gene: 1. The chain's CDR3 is CASSLVGGQETQYF. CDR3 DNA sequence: TGCGCCAGCAGCTTGGTGGGGGGGCAAGAGACCCAGTACTTC.

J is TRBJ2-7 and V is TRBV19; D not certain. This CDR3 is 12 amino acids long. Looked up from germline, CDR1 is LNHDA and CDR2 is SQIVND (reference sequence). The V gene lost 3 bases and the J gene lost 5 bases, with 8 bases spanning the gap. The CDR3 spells CASSISGNEQYF. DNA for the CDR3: TGTGCCAGTAGTATTTCAGGTAACGAGCAGTACTTC.

This chain's CDR3 is CASSYTPTNYNEQFF. The CDR3 region has the DNA TGTGCCAGCAGTTACACGCCGACTAACTACAATGAGCAGTTCTTC. The chain joins TRBV6-5 to TRBJ2-1; possibly TRBD2 for D (5 bases). The CDR3 spans 15 residues. Deletions cut 2 bases from V and 3 bases from J, with 11 bases between. CDR1 is MNHEY, CDR2 SVGAGI, per germline.

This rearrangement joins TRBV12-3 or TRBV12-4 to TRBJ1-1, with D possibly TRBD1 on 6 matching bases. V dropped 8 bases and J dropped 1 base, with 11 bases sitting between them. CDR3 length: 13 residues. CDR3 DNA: TGTGCCAGCCGCCCGACAGGGAACACTGAAGCTTTCTTT. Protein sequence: CASRPTGNTEAFF.

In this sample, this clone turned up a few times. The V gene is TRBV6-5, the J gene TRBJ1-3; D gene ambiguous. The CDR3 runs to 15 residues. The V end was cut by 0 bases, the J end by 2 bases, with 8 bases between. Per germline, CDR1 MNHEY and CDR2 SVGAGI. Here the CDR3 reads CASSYSRDAGNTIYF. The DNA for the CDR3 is TGTGCCAGCAGTTACTCGAGGGATGCTGGAAACACCATATATTTT.

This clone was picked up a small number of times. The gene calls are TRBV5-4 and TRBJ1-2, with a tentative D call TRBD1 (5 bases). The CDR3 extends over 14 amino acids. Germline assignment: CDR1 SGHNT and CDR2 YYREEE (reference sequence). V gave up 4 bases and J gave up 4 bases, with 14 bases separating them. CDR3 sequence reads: CASSLGRGVYGYTF. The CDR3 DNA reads TGTGCCAGCAGCCTAGGTAGGGGCGTCTATGGCTACACCTTC.

CDR3 in amino acids: CASSLGEGGYGYTF. The DNA of the CDR3 is TGCGCCAGCAGCCTCGGGGAGGGTGGGTATGGCTACACCTTC. This chain connects TRBV4-1 to TRBJ1-2; D is uncertain. V lost 4 bases to trimming and J lost 5 bases, with 14 bases between them. The germline CDR1 and CDR2 sequences are MGHRA and YSYEKL. The CDR3 spans 14 residues.

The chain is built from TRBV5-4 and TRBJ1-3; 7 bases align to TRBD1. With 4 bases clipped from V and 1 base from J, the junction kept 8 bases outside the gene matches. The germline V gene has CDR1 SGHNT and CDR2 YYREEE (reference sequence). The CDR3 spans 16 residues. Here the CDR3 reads CASSPSRQGSGNTIYF. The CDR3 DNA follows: TGTGCCAGCAGCCCCTCTCGACAGGGTTCTGGAAACACCATATATTTT.

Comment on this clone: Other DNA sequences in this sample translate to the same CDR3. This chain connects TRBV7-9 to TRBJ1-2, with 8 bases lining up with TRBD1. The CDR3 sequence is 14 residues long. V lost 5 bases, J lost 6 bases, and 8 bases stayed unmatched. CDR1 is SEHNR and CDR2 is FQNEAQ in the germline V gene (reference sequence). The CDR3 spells CASSPGQGMDGYTF. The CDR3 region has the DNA TGTGCCAGCAGCCCCGGACAGGGAATGGATGGCTACACCTTC.

Here the CDR3 DNA reads TGTGCCAGCAGCCCCATCAACGGGGTACCTTCTGGCTACACCTTC. As protein: CASSPINGVPSGYTF. This chain joins TRBV11-2 and TRBJ1-2; the D is unclear. The CDR3 runs to 15 residues. The germline gives CDR1 SGHAT, CDR2 FQNNGV. The V end was cut by 5 bases, the J end by 7 bases, with 20 bases between.

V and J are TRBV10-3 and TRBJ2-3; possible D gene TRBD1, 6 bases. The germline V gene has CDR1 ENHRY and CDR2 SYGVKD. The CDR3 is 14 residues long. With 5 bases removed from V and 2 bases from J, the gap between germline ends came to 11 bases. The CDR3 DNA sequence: TGTGCCATCAGTACGACAGGCGACACAGATACGCAGTATTTT. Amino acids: CAISTTGDTDTQYF.

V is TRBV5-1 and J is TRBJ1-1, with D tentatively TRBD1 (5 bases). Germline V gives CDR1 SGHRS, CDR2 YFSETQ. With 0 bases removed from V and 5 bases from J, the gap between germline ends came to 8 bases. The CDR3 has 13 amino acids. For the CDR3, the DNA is TGCGCCAGCAGCTTGGTTTCAGGGACTGAAGCTTTCTTT. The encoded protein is CASSLVSGTEAFF.

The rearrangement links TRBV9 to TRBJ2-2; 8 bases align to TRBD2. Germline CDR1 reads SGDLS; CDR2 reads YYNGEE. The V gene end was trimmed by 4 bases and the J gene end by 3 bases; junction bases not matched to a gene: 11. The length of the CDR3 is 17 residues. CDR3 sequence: CASSSRRGAGYTGELFF. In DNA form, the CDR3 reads TGTGCCAGCAGCTCTCGGCGGGGGGCCGGATACACCGGGGAGCTGTTTTTT.

CDR3: CASSPSAGASTDTQYF. CDR3 sequence (DNA): TGTGCCAGCAGCCCATCTGCGGGGGCTAGCACAGATACGCAGTATTTT. V gene TRBV7-3 combines with J gene TRBJ2-3; TRBD2 might be the D (7 bases). V lost 5 bases and J lost 0, with 15 bases in between. This CDR3 comprises 16 residues. Germline V lookup: CDR1 SGHTA, CDR2 FQGTGA.